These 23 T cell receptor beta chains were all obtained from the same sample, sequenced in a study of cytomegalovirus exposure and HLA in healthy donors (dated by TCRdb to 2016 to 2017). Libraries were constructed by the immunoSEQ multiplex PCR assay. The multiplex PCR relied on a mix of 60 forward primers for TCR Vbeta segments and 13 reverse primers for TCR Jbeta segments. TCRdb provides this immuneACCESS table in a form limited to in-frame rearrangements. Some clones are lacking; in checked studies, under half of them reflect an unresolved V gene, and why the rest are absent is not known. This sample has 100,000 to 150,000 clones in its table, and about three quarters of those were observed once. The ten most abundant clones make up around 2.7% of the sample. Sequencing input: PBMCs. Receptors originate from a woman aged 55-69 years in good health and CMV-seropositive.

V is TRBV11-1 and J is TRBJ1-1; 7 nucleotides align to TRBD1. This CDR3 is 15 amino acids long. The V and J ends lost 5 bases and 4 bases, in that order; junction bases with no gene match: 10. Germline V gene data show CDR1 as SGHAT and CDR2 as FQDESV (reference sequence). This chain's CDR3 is CASSPWTGGGTEAFF. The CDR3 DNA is TGTGCCAGCAGCCCTTGGACAGGAGGCGGCACTGAAGCTTTCTTT.

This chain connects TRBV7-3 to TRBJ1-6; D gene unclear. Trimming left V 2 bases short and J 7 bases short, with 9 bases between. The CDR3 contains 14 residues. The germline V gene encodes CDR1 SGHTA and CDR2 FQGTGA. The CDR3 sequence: CASSLEQTNSPLHF. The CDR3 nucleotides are TGTGCCAGCAGCTTAGAGCAGACAAATTCACCCCTCCACTTT.

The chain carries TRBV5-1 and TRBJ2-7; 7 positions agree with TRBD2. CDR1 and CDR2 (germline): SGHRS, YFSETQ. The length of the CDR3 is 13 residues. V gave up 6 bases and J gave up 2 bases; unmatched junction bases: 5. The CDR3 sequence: CASTSSGAYEQYF. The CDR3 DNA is TGCGCCAGCACGTCCAGCGGGGCCTACGAGCAGTACTTC.

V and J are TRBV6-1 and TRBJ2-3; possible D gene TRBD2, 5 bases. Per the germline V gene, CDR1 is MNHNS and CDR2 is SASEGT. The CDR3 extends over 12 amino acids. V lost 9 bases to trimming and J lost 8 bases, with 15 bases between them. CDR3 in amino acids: CASETARGTQYF. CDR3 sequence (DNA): TGTGCCAGTGAAACCGCTCGGGGTACGCAGTATTTT.

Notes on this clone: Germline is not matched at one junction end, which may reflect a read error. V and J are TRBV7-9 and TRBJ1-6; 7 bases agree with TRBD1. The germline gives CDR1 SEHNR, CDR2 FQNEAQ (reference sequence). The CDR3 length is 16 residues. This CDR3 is CSSSLTGSSYNSPLHF. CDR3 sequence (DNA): TGTTCCAGCAGCTTGACAGGGAGCTCCTATAATTCACCCCTCCACTTT.

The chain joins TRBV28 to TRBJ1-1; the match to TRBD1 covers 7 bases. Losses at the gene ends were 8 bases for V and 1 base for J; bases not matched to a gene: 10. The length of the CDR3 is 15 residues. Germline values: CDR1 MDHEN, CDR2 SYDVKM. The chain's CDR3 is CASFTQGWENTEAFF. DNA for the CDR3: TGTGCCAGCTTTACACAGGGGTGGGAGAACACTGAAGCTTTCTTT. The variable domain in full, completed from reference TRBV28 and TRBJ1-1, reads DVKVTQSSRYLVKRTGEKVFLECVQDMDHENMFWYRQDPGLGLRLIYFSYDVKMKEKGDIPEGYSVSREKKERFSLILESASTNQTSMYLCASFTQGWENTEAFFGQGTRLTVV.

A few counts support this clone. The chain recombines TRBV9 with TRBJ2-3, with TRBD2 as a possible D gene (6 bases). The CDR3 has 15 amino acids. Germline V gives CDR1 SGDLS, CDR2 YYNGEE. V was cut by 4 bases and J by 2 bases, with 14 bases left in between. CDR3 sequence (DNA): TGTGCCAGCAGCCCTAGCGCGATACTCACAGATACGCAGTATTTT. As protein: CASSPSAILTDTQYF.

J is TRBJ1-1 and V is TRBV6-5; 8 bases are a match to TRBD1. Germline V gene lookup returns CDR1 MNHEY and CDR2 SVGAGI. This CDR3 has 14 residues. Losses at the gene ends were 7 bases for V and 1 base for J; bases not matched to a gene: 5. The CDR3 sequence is CASNLGTGNTEAFF. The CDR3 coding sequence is TGTGCCAGCAACCTCGGGACAGGGAACACTGAAGCTTTCTTT.

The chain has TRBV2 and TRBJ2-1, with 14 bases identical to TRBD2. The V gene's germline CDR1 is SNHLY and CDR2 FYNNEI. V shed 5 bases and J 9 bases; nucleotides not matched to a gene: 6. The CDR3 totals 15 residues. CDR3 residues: CASSPTSGGVGEQFF. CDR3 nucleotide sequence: TGTGCCAGCAGTCCGACTAGCGGGGGGGTTGGTGAGCAGTTCTTC.

In nucleotides, the CDR3 is TGTGCCAGTAGCCCTAGCGGGGGTTCCTACAATGAGCAGTTCTTC. Translation: CASSPSGGSYNEQFF. The rearrangement joins TRBV19 to TRBJ2-1, with 10 bases identical to TRBD2. In germline, CDR1 is LNHDA, CDR2 SQIVND (reference sequence). V lost 6 bases, J lost 1 base, and 3 bases stayed unmatched. There are 15 residues in the CDR3.

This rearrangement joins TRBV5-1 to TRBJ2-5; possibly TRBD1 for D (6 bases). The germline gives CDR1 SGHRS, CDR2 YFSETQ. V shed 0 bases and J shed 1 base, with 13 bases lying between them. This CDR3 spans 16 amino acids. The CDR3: CASSLGPQGSQETQYF. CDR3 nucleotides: TGCGCCAGCAGCTTGGGACCGCAGGGGTCCCAAGAGACCCAGTACTTC.

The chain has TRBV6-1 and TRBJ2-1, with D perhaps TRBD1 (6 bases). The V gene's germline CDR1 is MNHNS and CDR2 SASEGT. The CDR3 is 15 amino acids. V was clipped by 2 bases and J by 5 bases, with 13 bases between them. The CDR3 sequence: CASSEMGAGNNEQFF. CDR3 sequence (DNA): TGTGCCAGCAGTGAAATGGGGGCTGGGAACAATGAGCAGTTCTTC.

As DNA, the CDR3 is TGTGCCAGCAGTGACGGGACAGGGGGCGCCGAGCAGTACTTC. Translated, it gives CASSDGTGGAEQYF. This chain joins TRBV6-1 and TRBJ2-7; the match to TRBD1 covers 12 bases. The length of the CDR3 is 14 residues. Trimming took 3 bases from V and 6 from J; bases not matched to a gene: 3. Germline-derived CDR1 and CDR2 are MNHNS and SASEGT.

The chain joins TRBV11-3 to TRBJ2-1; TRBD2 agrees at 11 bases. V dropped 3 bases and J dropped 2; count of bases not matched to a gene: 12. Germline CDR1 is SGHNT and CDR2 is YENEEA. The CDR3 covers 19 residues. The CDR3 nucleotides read TGTGCCAGCAGCTTGGGGTTGACTAGCGGGGAACTAACCTACAATGAGCAGTTCTTC. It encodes CASSLGLTSGELTYNEQFF.

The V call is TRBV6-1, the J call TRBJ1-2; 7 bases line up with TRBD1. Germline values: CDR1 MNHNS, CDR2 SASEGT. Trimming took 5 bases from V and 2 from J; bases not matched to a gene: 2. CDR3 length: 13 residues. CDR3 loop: CASSLGQNYGYTF. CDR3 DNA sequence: TGTGCCAGCAGTTTGGGACAGAACTATGGCTACACCTTC.

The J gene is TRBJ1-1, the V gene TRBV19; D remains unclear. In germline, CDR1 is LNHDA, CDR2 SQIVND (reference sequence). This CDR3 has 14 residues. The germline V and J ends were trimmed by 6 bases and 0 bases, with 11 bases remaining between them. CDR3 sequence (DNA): TGTGCCAGTAGAACTGACATATTGAACACTGAAGCTTTCTTT. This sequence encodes CASRTDILNTEAFF.

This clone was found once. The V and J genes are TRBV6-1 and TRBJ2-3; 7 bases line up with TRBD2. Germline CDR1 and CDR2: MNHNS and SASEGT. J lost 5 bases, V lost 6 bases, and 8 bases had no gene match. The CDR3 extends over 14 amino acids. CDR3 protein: CASRRGTTGDTQYF. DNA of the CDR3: TGTGCCAGCAGGCGGGGGACCACCGGAGATACGCAGTATTTT.

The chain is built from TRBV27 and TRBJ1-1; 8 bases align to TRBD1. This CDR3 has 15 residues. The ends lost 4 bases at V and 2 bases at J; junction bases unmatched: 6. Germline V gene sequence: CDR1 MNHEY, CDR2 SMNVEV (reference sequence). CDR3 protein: CASSSPGTGNTEAFF. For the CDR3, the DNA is TGTGCCAGCAGTTCACCCGGGACAGGCAACACTGAAGCTTTCTTT.

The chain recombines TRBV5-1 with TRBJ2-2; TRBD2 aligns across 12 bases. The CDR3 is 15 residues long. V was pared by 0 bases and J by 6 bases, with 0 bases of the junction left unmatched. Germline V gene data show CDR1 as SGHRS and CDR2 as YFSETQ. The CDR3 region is CASSLGLAGAGELFF. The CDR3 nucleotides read TGCGCCAGCAGCTTGGGACTAGCGGGGGCCGGGGAGCTGTTTTTT.

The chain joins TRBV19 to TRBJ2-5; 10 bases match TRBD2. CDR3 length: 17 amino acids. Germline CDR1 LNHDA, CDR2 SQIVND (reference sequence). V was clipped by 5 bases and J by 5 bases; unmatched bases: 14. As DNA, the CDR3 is TGTGCCAGTAGTGAACGGCGGTCAAGCGGGGGGGCGGAGACCCAGTACTTC. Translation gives CASSERRSSGGAETQYF.

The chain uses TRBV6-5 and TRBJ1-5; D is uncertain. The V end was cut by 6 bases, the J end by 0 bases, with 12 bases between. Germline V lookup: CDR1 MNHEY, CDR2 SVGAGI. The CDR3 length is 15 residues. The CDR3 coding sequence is TGTGCCAGCAGGATGTCGGGTAATAGCAATCAGCCCCAGCATTTT. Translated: CASRMSGNSNQPQHF.

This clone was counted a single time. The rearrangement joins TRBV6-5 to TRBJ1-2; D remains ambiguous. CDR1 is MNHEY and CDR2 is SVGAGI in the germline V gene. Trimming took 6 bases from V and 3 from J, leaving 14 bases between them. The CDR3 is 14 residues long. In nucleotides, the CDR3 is TGTGCCAGCAGGCGTGCAGGTGTAGACTATGGCTACACCTTC. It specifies CASRRAGVDYGYTF.

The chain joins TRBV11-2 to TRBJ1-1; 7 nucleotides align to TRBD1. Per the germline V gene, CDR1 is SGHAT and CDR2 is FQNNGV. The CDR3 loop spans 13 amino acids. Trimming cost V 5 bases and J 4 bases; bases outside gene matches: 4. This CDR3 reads CASSANRGTEAFF. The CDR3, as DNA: TGTGCCAGCAGCGCAAACAGGGGCACTGAAGCTTTCTTT.